Following are 8 T cell receptor beta chains from one sample sequenced in a study of blood T cells in healthy people across ages. The authors ran a second PCR of about 7 to 11 cycles using a sample-barcoded 5' primer and a J-beta primer mix. TCRdb passed the 5' RACE reads through MiXCR, listing each CDR3 protein once. The repertoire holds about 570,000 distinct CDR3 sequences, with 27% as singletons. The same data also went into a second study, on T cells of mothers and their children.

The source material was blood. The receptors were gathered from a boy younger than 10 in good health.

This clonotype was observed a handful of times. The rearrangement uses TRBV6-6 and TRBJ1-3; D possibly corresponds to TRBD1 (5 bases). The ends were cut back, 0 bases at V and 0 bases at J, with 12 bases in the middle. CDR1 and CDR2 from the germline V gene are MNHNY and SVGAGI (reference sequence). CDR3 length equals 17 residues. The chain's CDR3 is CASSYSQRDGSGNTIYF. DNA of the CDR3: TGTGCCAGCAGTTACTCCCAACGGGACGGCTCTGGAAACACCATATATTTT.

V gene TRBV5-1 combines with J gene TRBJ2-5; a weak D match, TRBD2 (6 bases). The CDR3 sequence is 18 residues long. CDR1 and CDR2 (germline): SGHRS, YFSETQ. With 1 base removed from V and 1 base from J, the gap between germline ends came to 20 bases. The CDR3 spells CASSLSSFSGDFQETQYF. CDR3 in DNA: TGCGCCAGCAGCTTGTCTTCCTTTAGCGGAGACTTCCAAGAGACCCAGTACTTC.

The gene calls are TRBV5-1 and TRBJ1-3; maybe TRBD1 (5 bases). V lost 7 bases, J lost 0 bases, and 11 bases lay in between. From germline, CDR1 is SGHRS and CDR2 YFSETQ. The CDR3 spans 14 residues. The CDR3 spells CASSDGTSGNTIYF. For the CDR3, the DNA is TGCGCCAGCTCGGACGGGACCTCTGGAAACACCATATATTTT.

V usage is TRBV20-1 and J usage is TRBJ1-1, with D tentatively TRBD1 (5 bases). This CDR3 spans 15 amino acids. V dropped 7 bases and J dropped 4 bases, with 22 bases sitting between them. The germline V gene encodes CDR1 DFQATT and CDR2 SNEGSKA (reference sequence). CDR3 in amino acids: CSGKRDWSQGTEAFF. The CDR3 nucleotides are TGCAGTGGAAAAAGGGACTGGAGCCAGGGCACTGAAGCTTTCTTT.

V is TRBV29-1 and J is TRBJ1-5, with 8 nucleotides matching TRBD1. Germline CDR1 is SQVTM and CDR2 is ANQGSEA. There are 14 residues in the CDR3. With V trimmed by 6 bases and J by 3 bases, 7 bases remained unmatched. CDR3 loop: CSVSGGTANQPQHF. The CDR3 DNA reads as TGCAGCGTCTCAGGGGGCACGGCCAATCAGCCCCAGCATTTT.

This chain uses TRBV3-1 with TRBJ2-1; D might be TRBD2 (6 bases). Trimming shortened V by 2 bases and J by 8 bases, and 13 bases separated the two germline ends. The germline V gene encodes CDR1 LGHDT and CDR2 YNNKEL (reference sequence). The CDR3 has 14 amino acids. The chain's CDR3 is CASSQQGGPHEQFF. CDR3 nucleotide sequence: TGTGCCAGCAGCCAACAGGGAGGCCCACATGAGCAGTTCTTC.

This clonotype was observed a handful of times. The chain links TRBV10-3 to TRBJ2-7; D might be TRBD1 (5 bases). The germline CDR1 and CDR2 sequences are ENHRY and SYGVKD. This CDR3 region has 12 residues. Trimming removed 3 bases from V and 2 bases from J, with 5 bases in between. The CDR3 is CAISDRAYEQYF. The DNA for the CDR3 is TGTGCCATCAGTGACAGGGCCTACGAGCAGTACTTC.

This clonotype was recorded only once. One junction end does not reproduce the germline sequence, and a read error may be involved. This sequence joins TRBV3-1 and TRBJ2-5; no firm D call. The DNA end is a closer match to TRBJ2-7, so the J assignment may be wrong. In germline, CDR1 is LGHDT, CDR2 YNNKEL (reference sequence). This CDR3 spans 14 amino acids. Here the CDR3 reads CASSQAPRSYEQYF. The CDR3 coding sequence is TGCGCCAGCAGCCAGGCCCCACGGTCCTACGAGCAGTACTTC.